This is a list of T cell receptor beta chains from one sample in a study of T cells after yellow fever vaccination. TCRdb processed the 5' RACE reads anew with MiXCR; each CDR3 protein has one entry. Of 450,000 to 550,000 distinct CDR3 sequences listed, about 19% are singletons. This specimen consisted of PBMCs, obtained 15 days after the yellow fever booster vaccination. The source of these receptors is a man aged 30-40 years who received the YFV17D yellow fever vaccine. CDR3s include the opening cysteine and the closing phenylalanine or tryptophan. D genes are given only for firm matches. Clone size appears in some rows only: once, few, many, or a class for an expanded clone.

TRBJ2-1	TRBD2	NA	TRBV7-9	CASIRNGGEYNEQFF	TGTGCCAGCATACGAAATGGGGGGGAATACAATGAGCAGTTCTTC
TRBJ1-4	NA	NA	TRBV29-1	CSVASSVLNEKLFF	TGCAGCGTTGCCAGTTCAGTCCTTAATGAAAAACTGTTTTTT
TRBJ2-7	TRBD1	few	TRBV4-3	CASSQDDRGDEQYF	TGCGCCAGCAGCCAAGATGACAGGGGAGACGAGCAGTACTTC
TRBJ2-7	NA	few	TRBV12-3/TRBV12-4	CASSLLEKGEQYF	TGTGCCAGCAGTTTACTAGAGAAGGGCGAGCAGTACTTC
TRBJ1-3	TRBD1	NA	TRBV7-9	CASAAFGTGDF	TGTGCCAGCGCCGCCTTTGGGACAGGGGATTTT
TRBJ2-2	TRBD2	NA	TRBV4-2	CASSQTRERAGELFF	TGTGCCAGCAGCCAAACGCGGGAGAGAGCCGGGGAGCTGTTTTTT
TRBJ2-5	TRBD1	few	TRBV27	CASSLSAGGPQETQYF	TGTGCCAGCAGTTTATCGGCAGGGGGACCTCAAGAGACCCAGTACTTC
TRBJ2-3	NA	NA	TRBV7-6	CASSHTGEADTQYF	TGTGCCAGCAGCCACACGGGGGAAGCAGATACGCAGTATTTT
TRBJ2-7	TRBD1	NA	TRBV7-6	CASSLAQPETGYTYEQYF	TGTGCCAGCAGCTTAGCCCAACCTGAGACAGGGTACACCTACGAGCAGTACTTC
TRBJ2-5	NA	NA	TRBV10-3	CAISETSVWETQYF	TGTGCCATCAGTGAGACTAGTGTATGGGAGACCCAGTACTTC
TRBJ2-3	TRBD1	NA	TRBV4-3	CASSQSGTGTNTQYF	TGCGCCAGCAGCCAAAGTGGGACAGGGACGAATACGCAGTATTTT
TRBJ2-7	TRBD1	NA	TRBV20-1	CSARHTGGGKYEQYF	TGCAGTGCTAGACACACAGGGGGCGGAAAGTACGAGCAGTACTTC
TRBJ2-1	TRBD2	few	TRBV15	CATLRGGSYNEQFF	TGTGCCACTCTGCGGGGGGGCTCCTACAATGAGCAGTTCTTC
TRBJ2-5	TRBD2	NA	TRBV14	CASSQSTIQSGTSGSETQYF	TGTGCCAGCAGCCAATCGACCATCCAATCCGGGACTAGCGGGAGTGAGACCCAGTACTTC
TRBJ2-7	NA	NA	TRBV6-1	CASSPGQGPTYEQYF	TGTGCCAGCAGTCCCGGCCAGGGCCCTACCTACGAGCAGTACTTC
TRBJ2-3	NA	NA	TRBV29-1	CSAPRGEVTDTQYF	TGCAGCGCCCCAAGGGGAGAGGTTACAGATACGCAGTATTTT
TRBJ1-5	NA	NA	TRBV7-2	CASSLASNQPQHF	TGTGCCAGCAGCTTAGCAAGCAATCAGCCCCAGCATTTT
TRBJ1-2	NA	NA	TRBV20-1	CSATHIDSYGYTF	TGCAGTGCTACACACATAGACAGCTATGGCTACACCTTC
TRBJ2-2	NA	NA	TRBV5-6	CASSPDPASGELFF	TGTGCCAGCAGCCCTGACCCAGCCTCCGGGGAGCTGTTTTTT
TRBJ2-5	NA	NA	TRBV4-3	CASSQDATFFRGQETQYF	TGCGCCAGCAGCCAAGATGCCACCTTTTTTAGGGGCCAAGAGACCCAGTACTTC